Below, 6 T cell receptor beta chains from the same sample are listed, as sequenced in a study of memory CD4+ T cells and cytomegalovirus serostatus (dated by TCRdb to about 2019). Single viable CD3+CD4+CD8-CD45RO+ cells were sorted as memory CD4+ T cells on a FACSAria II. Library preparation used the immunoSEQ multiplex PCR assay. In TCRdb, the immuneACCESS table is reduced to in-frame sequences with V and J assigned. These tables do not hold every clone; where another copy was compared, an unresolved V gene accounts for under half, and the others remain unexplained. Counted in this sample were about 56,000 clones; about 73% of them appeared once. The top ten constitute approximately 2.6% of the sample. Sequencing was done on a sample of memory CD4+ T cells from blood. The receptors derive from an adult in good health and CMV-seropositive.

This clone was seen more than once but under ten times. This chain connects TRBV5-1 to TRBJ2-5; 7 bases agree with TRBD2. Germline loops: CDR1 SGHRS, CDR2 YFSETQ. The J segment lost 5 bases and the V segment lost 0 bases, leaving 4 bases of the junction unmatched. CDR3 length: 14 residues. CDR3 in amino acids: CASSLAAGAETQYF. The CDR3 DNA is TGCGCCAGCAGCTTGGCGGCGGGAGCGGAGACCCAGTACTTC.

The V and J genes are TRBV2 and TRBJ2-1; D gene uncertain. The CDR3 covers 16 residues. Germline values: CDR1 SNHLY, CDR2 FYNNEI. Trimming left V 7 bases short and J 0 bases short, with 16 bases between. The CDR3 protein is CASKIRPSSSYNEQFF. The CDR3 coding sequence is TGTGCCAGCAAAATCCGCCCCTCTAGCTCCTACAATGAGCAGTTCTTC.

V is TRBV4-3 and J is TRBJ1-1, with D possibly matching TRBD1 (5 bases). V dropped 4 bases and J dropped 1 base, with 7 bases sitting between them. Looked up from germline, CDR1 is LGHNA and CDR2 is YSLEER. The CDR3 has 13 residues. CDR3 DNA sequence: TGCGCCAGCAGCCTCGACAGGAACACTGAAGCTTTCTTT. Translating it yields CASSLDRNTEAFF.

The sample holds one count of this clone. CDR3 amino acids: CASSQVRQGAAGANVLTF. The CDR3 DNA sequence: TGCGCCAGCAGCCAAGTACGACAGGGGGCAGCTGGGGCCAACGTCCTGACTTTC. The chain is built from TRBV4-3 and TRBJ2-6; 10 bases agree with TRBD1. The CDR3 runs to 18 residues. Trimming at V came to 1 base and at J to 2 bases, leaving 5 bases not matched to a gene. Germline V gene sequence: CDR1 LGHNA, CDR2 YSLEER.

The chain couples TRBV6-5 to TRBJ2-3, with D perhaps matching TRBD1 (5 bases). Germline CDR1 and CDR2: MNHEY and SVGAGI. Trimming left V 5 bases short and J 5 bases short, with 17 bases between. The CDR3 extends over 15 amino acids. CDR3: CASSPRQNTVDTQYF. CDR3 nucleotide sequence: TGTGCCAGCAGTCCACGACAGAATACGGTAGATACGCAGTATTTT.

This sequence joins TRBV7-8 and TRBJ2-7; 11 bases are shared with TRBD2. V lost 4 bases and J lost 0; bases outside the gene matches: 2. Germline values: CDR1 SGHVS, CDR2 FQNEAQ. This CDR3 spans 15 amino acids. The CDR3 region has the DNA TGTGCCAGCAGCTATAGCGGGGGGGACTCCTACGAGCAGTACGTC. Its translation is CASSYSGGDSYEQYV.